The 10 T cell receptor beta chains below come from one sample, sequenced in a study of early T cells in non-severe SARS-CoV-2 infection. TCRdb recomputed calls from the 5' RACE reads with MiXCR, one row per CDR3 protein. Of 46,000 or so distinct CDR3 sequences detected, roughly 7.3% appear once; the ten largest clones hold 8% to 9.5%. Sequencing was carried out using whole blood. Receptors were obtained from an adult who was a healthcare worker with PCR-confirmed SARS-CoV-2 infection or an uninfected control (not recorded which).

This clonotype came up many times. The chain carries TRBV18 and TRBJ1-4; D gene uncertain. Trimming pared 8 bases from V and 8 bases from J, leaving 15 bases between. The CDR3 is made up of 13 amino acids. CDR1 KGHSH and CDR2 LQKENI come from the germline V gene. CDR3 sequence reads: CASVKSLGEKLFF. CDR3 bases: TGTGCCAGCGTAAAAAGTCTGGGAGAAAAACTGTTTTTT.

This clonotype was seen a few times. This chain uses TRBV30 with TRBJ1-3; D uncertain. V was clipped by 0 bases and J by 7 bases, with 4 bases between them. Germline CDR1 GTSNPN, CDR2 SVGIG (reference sequence). The CDR3 loop spans 11 amino acids. The CDR3 coding sequence is TGTGCCTGGAGTGTGATGAACACCATATATTTT. Its protein is CAWSVMNTIYF. Based on the CDR3 plus reference TRBV30 and TRBJ1-3, the full variable domain is SQTIHQWPATLVQPVGSPLSLECTVEGTSNPNLYWYRQAAGRGLQLLFYSVGIGQISSEVPQNLSASRPQDRQFILSSKKLLLSDSGFYLCAWSVMNTIYFGEGSWLTVV.

This clonotype has just a few counts. The chain joins TRBV6-5 to TRBJ2-7; D is perhaps TRBD1 or TRBD2 (5 bases each). Per germline, CDR1 MNHEY and CDR2 SVGAGI. The CDR3 has 15 residues. Trimming shortened V by 6 bases and J by 2 bases, and 17 bases separated the two germline ends. CDR3 DNA: TGTGCCAGCAGCCCACTTGGGACCGTAACCTACGAGCAGTACTTC. Encoded protein: CASSPLGTVTYEQYF.

The chain employs TRBV5-5 and TRBJ2-3, with 13 positions matching TRBD2. The CDR3 is made up of 17 amino acids. Germline CDR1 SGHKS, CDR2 YYEKEE (reference sequence). V lost 0 bases and J lost 3; bases outside the gene matches: 4. The CDR3 DNA follows: TGTGCCAGCAGCTTGGGACTAGCGGGGGGCCTGACAGATACGCAGTATTTT. This encodes CASSLGLAGGLTDTQYF.

The V and J genes are TRBV5-6 and TRBJ2-1, with D unresolved. The CDR3 contains 12 residues. V lost 3 bases, J lost 12 bases, and 13 bases lay in between. The germline V gene encodes CDR1 SGHDT and CDR2 YYEEEE. CDR3 sequence (DNA): TGTGCCAGCAGCTACACTCGGTATGTGCAGTTCTTC. Encoded protein: CASSYTRYVQFF.

This clonotype was seen ten or more times. The rearrangement uses TRBV4-1 and TRBJ1-1, with unresolved D. This CDR3 spans 15 amino acids. Trimming pared 0 bases from V and 6 bases from J, leaving 14 bases between. Germline CDR1 MGHRA, CDR2 YSYEKL. CDR3 nucleotide sequence: TGCGCCAGCAGCCAAGATGGCAGGTTGAGGGCTGAAGCTTTCTTT. It codes for CASSQDGRLRAEAFF.

This clonotype was seen ten or more times. The V call is TRBV10-2, the J call TRBJ2-1; D is perhaps TRBD2 (5 bases). This CDR3 has 12 residues. From germline, CDR1 is WSHSY and CDR2 SAAADI. Between the trimmed V and J ends, which lost 3 bases and 10 bases, there was a span of 10 bases. CDR3 sequence reads: CASSEGGREQFF. The CDR3 region has the DNA TGCGCCAGCAGTGAAGGAGGTCGGGAGCAGTTCTTC.

The chain recombines TRBV15 with TRBJ2-3; D is perhaps TRBD1 or TRBD2 (6 bases each). V shed 0 bases and J shed 4 bases, with 11 bases lying between them. This CDR3 has 15 amino acids. The germline gives CDR1 LNHNV, CDR2 YYDKDF (reference sequence). The CDR3 sequence: CATSRDLEGADTQYF. The CDR3, as DNA: TGTGCCACCAGCAGAGATCTGGAGGGGGCAGATACGCAGTATTTT.

This clonotype showed up just a few times. The chain links TRBV6-4 to TRBJ1-1; 8 positions match TRBD1. V lost 7 bases to trimming and J lost 4 bases; unmatched junction nucleotides: 8. Germline V gives CDR1 MRHNA, CDR2 SNTAGT. The CDR3 spans 14 residues. CDR3 nucleotide sequence: TGTGCCAGCAAATCGGACAGGGTCGGCACTGAAGCTTTCTTT. Translation gives CASKSDRVGTEAFF.

The chain has TRBV7-8 and TRBJ1-1; D ambiguous. This CDR3 has 13 amino acids. Germline lookup yields CDR1 SGHVS and CDR2 FQNEAQ. The ends were cut back, 5 bases at V and 7 bases at J, with 14 bases in the middle. The CDR3 protein is CASSLPRIGEAFF. The CDR3 DNA sequence: TGTGCCAGCAGCCTTCCCCGTATTGGTGAAGCTTTCTTT.